Below, 26 T cell receptor beta chains from the same sample are listed, as sequenced in a study of blood T cells in healthy people across ages. A J-beta primer mix and a sample-barcoded 5' primer were used in a second PCR of about 7 to 12 cycles. MiXCR was run by TCRdb on the 5' RACE reads, yielding one entry per CDR3 protein. The sample includes hundreds of thousands of distinct CDR3 sequences, approximately 26% of them seen just once. This same sample was also taken into another study, of T cells of mothers and their children.

The sequenced sample was blood. These receptor sequences come from a boy between 2 and 10 years old in good health.

The V call is TRBV30, the J call TRBJ2-7; TRBD2 matches 9 bases. Unmatched junction bases numbered 5, after V lost 2 bases and J lost 0 bases. Looked up from germline, CDR1 is GTSNPN and CDR2 is SVGIG (reference sequence). CDR3 length: 15 residues. The CDR3 loop is CAWSPFSGSSYEQYV. The DNA of the CDR3 is TGTGCCTGGAGTCCCTTTAGCGGGAGCTCCTACGAGCAGTACGTC.

Only a few counts were recorded for this clonotype. This chain links TRBV7-2 with TRBJ2-5; TRBD2 matches 9 bases. The CDR3 covers 17 residues. Germline V gene lookup returns CDR1 SGHTA and CDR2 FQGNSA. Losses at the gene ends were 1 base for V and 3 bases for J; bases not matched to a gene: 9. CDR3 amino acids: CASSLGVLGGREETQYF. For the CDR3, the DNA is TGTGCCAGCAGCTTAGGGGTCTTAGGCGGGAGGGAAGAGACCCAGTACTTC.

In this sample, this clonotype turned up a few times. The rearrangement joins TRBV6-5 to TRBJ1-1, with unresolved D. V shed 0 bases and J shed 4 bases, with 9 bases lying between them. CDR3 length: 14 residues. Germline V gene sequence: CDR1 MNHEY, CDR2 SVGAGI. The CDR3, as DNA: TGTGCCAGCAGTTACTCGAGTAGGGTCACTGAAGCTTTCTTT. It encodes CASSYSSRVTEAFF.

This clonotype turned up a few times. The chain has TRBV14 and TRBJ1-4; unclear D gene. Trimming cost V 1 base and J 4 bases, with 10 bases left between them. The length of the CDR3 is 15 residues. CDR1 and CDR2 from the germline V gene are SGHDN and FVKESK. The CDR3 sequence: CASSQARQVNEKLFF. In DNA, the CDR3 is TGTGCCAGCAGCCAAGCTCGCCAGGTTAATGAAAAACTGTTTTTT.

V and J are TRBV5-1 and TRBJ2-5, with a weak D call TRBD1 (5 bases). The CDR3 spans 16 residues. The V end was cut by 0 bases, the J end by 2 bases, with 14 bases between. CDR1 and CDR2 from the germline V gene are SGHRS and YFSETQ. The CDR3 DNA reads TGCGCCAGCAGCTTGGTTGCAGGGTGGCTTCAAGAGACCCAGTACTTC. It yields the protein CASSLVAGWLQETQYF. Looking up the rest from reference TRBV5-1 and TRBJ2-5 gives the full variable domain: KAGVTQTPRYLIKTRGQQVTLSCSPISGHRSVSWYQQTPGQGLQFLFEYFSETQRNKGNFPGRFSGRQFSNSRSEMNVSTLELGDSALYLCASSLVAGWLQETQYFGPGTRLLVL.

This clonotype came up a few times. This chain uses TRBV7-2 with TRBJ1-4; D perhaps matches TRBD1 (6 bases). Trimming pared 5 bases from V and 7 bases from J, leaving 17 bases between. Germline CDR1 is SGHTA and CDR2 is FQGNSA. This CDR3 comprises 15 residues. CDR3 bases: TGTGCCAGCAGCGCCCCTCAGGGGTCGTTTGAAAAACTGTTTTTT. This codes for CASSAPQGSFEKLFF.

V usage is TRBV5-1 and J usage is TRBJ1-3; 7 bases agree with TRBD1. CDR1 SGHRS and CDR2 YFSETQ come from the germline V gene. V lost 0 bases and J lost 0; bases outside the gene matches: 12. This CDR3 contains 19 residues. CDR3 nucleotides: TGCGCCAGCAGCTTGGGGACAGGAGGCTCCTATAGCTCTGGAAACACCATATATTTT. Its translation: CASSLGTGGSYSSGNTIYF. Drawing the rest from reference TRBV5-1 and TRBJ1-3, the complete variable domain is KAGVTQTPRYLIKTRGQQVTLSCSPISGHRSVSWYQQTPGQGLQFLFEYFSETQRNKGNFPGRFSGRQFSNSRSEMNVSTLELGDSALYLCASSLGTGGSYSSGNTIYFGEGSWLTVV.

The rearrangement links TRBV10-3 to TRBJ2-5; tentatively, D is TRBD2 (5 bases). The end of the DNA aligns better with TRBJ2-1, so the J call may be wrong. The CDR3 has 15 amino acids. Looked up from germline, CDR1 is ENHRY and CDR2 is SYGVKD. CDR3 region: CAISEPSGHRNEQFF. The DNA for the CDR3 is TGTGCCATCAGTGAGCCCAGCGGTCACCGCAATGAGCAGTTCTTC.

This clonotype was observed a few times. The V call is TRBV18, the J call TRBJ2-3; no definite D call. The CDR3 extends over 14 amino acids. Per the germline V gene, CDR1 is KGHSH and CDR2 is LQKENI. Trimming took 5 bases from V and 0 from J, leaving 9 bases between them. The CDR3 DNA follows: TGTGCCAGCTCAACAGACACTAGCACAGATACGCAGTATTTT. It translates to CASSTDTSTDTQYF.

This rearrangement joins TRBV10-1 to TRBJ2-5, with a weak D call TRBD2 (5 bases). The V and J ends lost 3 bases and 5 bases respectively, with 10 bases between them. CDR3 length equals 13 residues. Germline lookup yields CDR1 WNHNN and CDR2 SYGVQD (reference sequence). The CDR3: CASSDPSLETQYF. The CDR3 DNA follows: TGCGCCAGCAGTGATCCTAGCCTGGAGACCCAGTACTTC.

The chain uses TRBV5-1 and TRBJ2-1; 7 nucleotides line up with TRBD1. The J segment lost 2 bases and the V segment lost 4 bases, leaving 3 bases of the junction unmatched. The germline V gene has CDR1 SGHRS and CDR2 YFSETQ. The length of the CDR3 is 14 residues. For the CDR3, the DNA is TGCGCCAGCAGCACCGGGACAGCCTACAATGAGCAGTTCTTC. It translates to CASSTGTAYNEQFF.

The rearrangement uses TRBV6-1 and TRBJ1-1; possibly TRBD1 for D (5 bases). Germline V CDR1 and CDR2: MNHNS, SASEGT. CDR3 size: 12 residues. Between the trimmed V and J ends, which lost 4 bases and 7 bases, there was a span of 10 bases. CDR3 sequence (DNA): TGTGCCAGCAGTGGGGACGGTTATGAAGCTTTCTTT. Its translation: CASSGDGYEAFF.

The table lists this clonotype with a few counts. The gene calls are TRBV7-2 and TRBJ2-5, with TRBD2 as a possible D gene (6 bases). Between the trimmed V and J ends, which lost 1 base and 1 base, there was a span of 13 bases. Germline loops: CDR1 SGHTA, CDR2 FQGNSA. The CDR3 is made up of 16 amino acids. CDR3: CASSLVAVSGQETQYF. The DNA of the CDR3 is TGTGCCAGCAGCTTAGTAGCGGTCAGCGGCCAAGAGACCCAGTACTTC.

There are a few counts of this clonotype. J is TRBJ2-5 and V is TRBV7-9, with 8 bases matching TRBD2. CDR3 length: 14 amino acids. The J segment lost 1 base and the V segment lost 7 bases, leaving 5 bases of the junction unmatched. Germline V gives CDR1 SEHNR, CDR2 FQNEAQ (reference sequence). The CDR3 DNA reads as TGTGCCAGCACTGAACTAGCGGCCCAAGAGACCCAGTACTTC. Protein sequence: CASTELAAQETQYF. Full variable domain (outside the CDR3, taken from reference TRBV7-9 and TRBJ2-5): DTGVSQNPRHKITKRGQNVTFRCDPISEHNRLYWYRQTLGQGPEFLTYFQNEAQLEKSRLLSDRFSAERPKGSFSTLEIQRTEQGDSAMYLCASTELAAQETQYFGPGTRLLVL.

This clonotype was found a few times. DNA of the CDR3: TGTGCCAGCAGCGTAGAATATTTCACCGGGGAGCTGTTTTTT. Protein sequence: CASSVEYFTGELFF. The chain employs TRBV9 and TRBJ2-2; D unresolved. The V and J ends lost 0 bases and 4 bases respectively, with 7 bases between them. CDR3 size: 14 residues. Germline assignment: CDR1 SGDLS and CDR2 YYNGEE.

A few counts support this clonotype. This chain connects TRBV4-3 to TRBJ1-4; the D is unclear. This CDR3 is built from 16 residues. The V gene lost 4 bases and the J gene lost 0 bases, with 12 bases spanning the gap. Looked up from germline, CDR1 is LGHNA and CDR2 is YSLEER. The CDR3 loop is CASSPHGGATNEKLFF. The CDR3 nucleotides read TGCGCCAGCAGCCCCCACGGTGGGGCAACTAATGAAAAACTGTTTTTT.

The chain combines TRBV2 with TRBJ2-5; 12 bases line up with TRBD2. Near its end, the DNA agrees better with TRBJ2-1, so the J call may be wrong. The CDR3 is 15 residues long. Germline V lookup: CDR1 SNHLY, CDR2 FYNNEI. CDR3 amino acids: CASIQTLAGGGEQFF. For the CDR3, the DNA is TGTGCCAGCATCCAAACACTAGCGGGGGGAGGGGAGCAGTTCTTC.

J is TRBJ2-2 and V is TRBV6-2 or TRBV6-3, with TRBD2 matching 7 bases. CDR1 and CDR2 from the germline V gene are MNHEY and SVGEGT. CDR3 length equals 14 residues. The V segment lost 6 bases and the J segment 2 bases; nucleotides outside the gene matches: 3. CDR3: CASSKGLNTGELFF. CDR3 bases: TGTGCCAGCAGCAAGGGACTAAACACCGGGGAGCTGTTTTTT.

This clonotype came up a few times. The chain has TRBV29-1 and TRBJ2-7; 7 bases fit TRBD2. Germline CDR1 SQVTM, CDR2 ANQGSEA. Losses at the gene ends were 2 bases for V and 3 bases for J; bases not matched to a gene: 4. The CDR3 has 13 amino acids. As DNA, the CDR3 is TGCAGCGTTGAACGTGGGGAGGGCTACGAGCAGTACTTC. Residues: CSVERGEGYEQYF.

This chain links TRBV6-2 or TRBV6-3 with TRBJ2-1; 16 nucleotides agree with TRBD2. After removal of 6 bases from V and 8 bases from J, the junction contained 4 bases not matched to a gene. Germline loops: CDR1 MNHEY, CDR2 SVGEGT. The CDR3 extends over 15 amino acids. The CDR3 loop is CASSMGLAGGDEQFF. CDR3 DNA: TGTGCCAGCAGCATGGGACTAGCGGGAGGGGATGAGCAGTTCTTC.

This clonotype was seen a few times. For the CDR3, the DNA is TGTGCCAGCAGTCCTTCTAGCGTGATCACCGGGGAGCTGTTTTTT. Translating gives CASSPSSVITGELFF. V is TRBV2 and J is TRBJ2-2; maybe TRBD2 (6 bases). CDR1 is SNHLY, CDR2 FYNNEI, per germline. V lost 5 bases and J lost 4, with 14 bases in between. The CDR3 contains 15 residues.

For this clonotype: The germline gene is not matched at one end of the junction; a read error may be the cause. The chain links TRBV20-1 to TRBJ2-5; D might be TRBD1 or TRBD2, each matching 5 bases. Germline V CDR1 and CDR2: DFQATT, SNEGSKA (reference sequence). The CDR3 length is 13 residues. CDR3 residues: CSAQPGTKEIQYF. DNA of the CDR3: TGCAGTGCCCAGCCTGGGACCAAAGAGATCCAGTACTTC.

This clonotype has only a few counts. The rearrangement joins TRBV6-7 to TRBJ2-7, with TRBD2 matching 10 bases. TRBV6-7 is an open reading frame, and its role is uncertain. The CDR3 is 16 residues long. J gave up 3 bases and V 5 bases, and 10 bases lay outside the gene matches. This CDR3 reads CASSAHGLADHYEQYF. The DNA for the CDR3 is TGTGCCAGCAGTGCCCACGGACTAGCGGATCACTACGAGCAGTACTTC.

This chain uses TRBV9 with TRBJ2-1; the D is unclear. In germline, CDR1 is SGDLS, CDR2 YYNGEE. The CDR3 covers 16 residues. Trimming stripped 0 bases from V and 4 bases from J, with 14 bases between. The CDR3 reads CASSVGAMGRYNEQFF. The CDR3 DNA sequence: TGTGCCAGCAGCGTAGGAGCGATGGGAAGGTACAATGAGCAGTTCTTC.

The rearrangement uses TRBV28 and TRBJ2-3; a possible D gene is TRBD2 (5 bases). V was trimmed by 6 bases and J by 5 bases, leaving 15 bases between them. This CDR3 has 14 residues. Germline CDR1 reads MDHEN; CDR2 reads SYDVKM. The CDR3 nucleotides read TGTGCCAGCAGCCCTACTCACCGGGGAGATACGCAGTATTTT. Protein: CASSPTHRGDTQYF.

This chain links TRBV29-1 with TRBJ2-1; D is ambiguous. The ends were cut back, 3 bases at V and 8 bases at J, with 11 bases in the middle. The germline V gene has CDR1 SQVTM and CDR2 ANQGSEA. This CDR3 region has 12 residues. DNA of the CDR3: TGCAGCGTTGACGTAGGGTTGGATGAGCAGTTCTTC. Its protein is CSVDVGLDEQFF.